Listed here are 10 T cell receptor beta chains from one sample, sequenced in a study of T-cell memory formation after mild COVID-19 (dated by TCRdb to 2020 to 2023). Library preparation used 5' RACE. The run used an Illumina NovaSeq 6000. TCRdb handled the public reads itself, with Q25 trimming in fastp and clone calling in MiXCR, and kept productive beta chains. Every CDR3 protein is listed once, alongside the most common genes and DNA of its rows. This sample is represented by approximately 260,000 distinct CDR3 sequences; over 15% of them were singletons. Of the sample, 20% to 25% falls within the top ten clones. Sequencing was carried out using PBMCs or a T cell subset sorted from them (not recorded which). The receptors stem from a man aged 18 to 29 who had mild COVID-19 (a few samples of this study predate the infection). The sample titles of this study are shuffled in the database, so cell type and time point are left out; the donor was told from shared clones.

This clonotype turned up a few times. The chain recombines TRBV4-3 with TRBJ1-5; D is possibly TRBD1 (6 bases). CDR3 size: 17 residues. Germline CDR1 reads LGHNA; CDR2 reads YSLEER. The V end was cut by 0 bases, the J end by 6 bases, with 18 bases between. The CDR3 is CASSQETGSQGGQPQHF. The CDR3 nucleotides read TGCGCCAGCAGCCAAGAGACCGGGTCACAGGGCGGTCAGCCCCAGCATTTT.

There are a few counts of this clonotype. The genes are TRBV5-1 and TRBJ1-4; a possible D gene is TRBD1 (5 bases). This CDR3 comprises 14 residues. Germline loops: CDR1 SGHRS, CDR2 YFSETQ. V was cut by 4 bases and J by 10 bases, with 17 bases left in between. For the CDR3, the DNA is TGCGCCAGCAGCGGAAGGGGCGGGAGGACAAAACTGTTTTTT. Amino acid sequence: CASSGRGGRTKLFF.

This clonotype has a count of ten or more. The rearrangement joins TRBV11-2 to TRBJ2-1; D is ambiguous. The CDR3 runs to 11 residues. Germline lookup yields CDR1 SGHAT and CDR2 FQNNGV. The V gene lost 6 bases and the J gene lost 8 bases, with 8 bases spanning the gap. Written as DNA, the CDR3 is TGTGCCAGCAGTTCGGTCGATGAGCAGTTCTTC. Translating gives CASSSVDEQFF.

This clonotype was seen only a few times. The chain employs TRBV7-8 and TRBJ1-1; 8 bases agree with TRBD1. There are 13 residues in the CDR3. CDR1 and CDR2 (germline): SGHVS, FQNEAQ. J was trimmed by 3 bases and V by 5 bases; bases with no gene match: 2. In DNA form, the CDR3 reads TGTGCCAGCAGCGACAGGGGAGACACTGAAGCTTTCTTT. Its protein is CASSDRGDTEAFF.

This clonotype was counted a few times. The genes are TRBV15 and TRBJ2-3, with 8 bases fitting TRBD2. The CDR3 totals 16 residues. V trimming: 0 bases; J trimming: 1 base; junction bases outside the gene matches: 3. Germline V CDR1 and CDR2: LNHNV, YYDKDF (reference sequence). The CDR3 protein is CATSRDRRGGTDTQYF. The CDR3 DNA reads TGTGCCACCAGCAGAGATAGGCGGGGGGGCACAGATACGCAGTATTTT.

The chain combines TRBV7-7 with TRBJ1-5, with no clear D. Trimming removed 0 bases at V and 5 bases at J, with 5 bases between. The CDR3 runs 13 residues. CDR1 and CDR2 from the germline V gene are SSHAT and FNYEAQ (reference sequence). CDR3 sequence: CASSLAVDQPQHF. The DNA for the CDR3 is TGTGCCAGCAGCTTAGCAGTGGATCAGCCCCAGCATTTT. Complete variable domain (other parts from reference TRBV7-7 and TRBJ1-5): GAGVSQSPRYKVTKRGQDVTLRCDPISSHATLYWYQQALGQGPEFLTYFNYEAQPDKSGLPSDRFSAERPEGSISTLTIQRTEQRDSAMYRCASSLAVDQPQHFGDGTRLSIL.

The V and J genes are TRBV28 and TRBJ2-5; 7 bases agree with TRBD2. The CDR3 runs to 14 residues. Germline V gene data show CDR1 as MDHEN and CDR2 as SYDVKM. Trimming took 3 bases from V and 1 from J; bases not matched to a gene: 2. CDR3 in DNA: TGTGCCAGCAGTTTCGGGAGGATCCAAGAGACCCAGTACTTC. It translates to CASSFGRIQETQYF.

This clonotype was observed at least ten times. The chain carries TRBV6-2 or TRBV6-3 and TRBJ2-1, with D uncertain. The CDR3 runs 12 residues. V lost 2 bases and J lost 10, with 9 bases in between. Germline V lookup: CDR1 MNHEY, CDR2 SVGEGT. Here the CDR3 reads CASSYEVSEQFF. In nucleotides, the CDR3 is TGTGCCAGCAGTTACGAAGTCTCCGAGCAGTTCTTC.

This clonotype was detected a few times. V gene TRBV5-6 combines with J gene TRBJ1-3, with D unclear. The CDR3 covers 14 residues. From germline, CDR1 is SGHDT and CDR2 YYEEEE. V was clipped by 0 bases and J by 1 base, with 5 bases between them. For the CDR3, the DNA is TGTGCCAGCAGCTTGGAAGGGTCTGGAAACACCATATATTTT. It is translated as CASSLEGSGNTIYF.

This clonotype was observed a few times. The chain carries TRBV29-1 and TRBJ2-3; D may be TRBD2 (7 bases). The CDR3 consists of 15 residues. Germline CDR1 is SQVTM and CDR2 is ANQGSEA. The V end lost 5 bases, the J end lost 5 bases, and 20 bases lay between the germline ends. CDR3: CSVSPLGGREDTQYF. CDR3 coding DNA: TGCAGCGTTTCCCCGTTAGGGGGGAGGGAAGATACGCAGTATTTT.